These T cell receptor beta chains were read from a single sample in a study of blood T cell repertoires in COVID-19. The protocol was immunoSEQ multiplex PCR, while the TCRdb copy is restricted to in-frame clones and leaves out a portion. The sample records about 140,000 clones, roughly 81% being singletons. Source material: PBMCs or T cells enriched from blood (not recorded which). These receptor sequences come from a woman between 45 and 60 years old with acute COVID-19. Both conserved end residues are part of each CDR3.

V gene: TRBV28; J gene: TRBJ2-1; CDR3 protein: CASTTDPYNEQFF
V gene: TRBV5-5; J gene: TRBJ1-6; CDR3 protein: CASSYSRDRGGSNSPLHF
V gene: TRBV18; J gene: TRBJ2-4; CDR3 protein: CASSPAGGQNIQYF
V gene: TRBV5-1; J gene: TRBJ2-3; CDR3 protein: CASSWQGGTDTQYF
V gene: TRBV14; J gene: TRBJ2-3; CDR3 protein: CASSQKGSGTDTQYF
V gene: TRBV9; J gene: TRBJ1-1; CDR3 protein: CASSAGTGRANAFF
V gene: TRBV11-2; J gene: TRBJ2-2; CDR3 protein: CASSWPIRQRKGTGELFF
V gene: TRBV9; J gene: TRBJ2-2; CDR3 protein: CASTPRGRVSTGELFF
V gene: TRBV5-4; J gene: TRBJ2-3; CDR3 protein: CASSLRGLADGSTDTQYF
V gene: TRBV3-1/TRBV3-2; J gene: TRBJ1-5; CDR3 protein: CASGTGGQPQHF
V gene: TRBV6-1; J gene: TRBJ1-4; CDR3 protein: CASSEMSEKLFF
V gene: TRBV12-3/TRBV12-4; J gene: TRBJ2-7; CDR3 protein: CASSHSYEQYF
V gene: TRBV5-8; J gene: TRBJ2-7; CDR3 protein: CASSPWPSSSYEQYF
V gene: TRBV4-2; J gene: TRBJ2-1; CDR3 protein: CASSQPQLGGNEQFF
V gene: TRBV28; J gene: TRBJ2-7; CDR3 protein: CASSNTGGFSSGFYEQYF
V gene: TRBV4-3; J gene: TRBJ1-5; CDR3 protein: CASSQDYRQNSNQPQHF
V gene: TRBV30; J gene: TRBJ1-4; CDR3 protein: CAWNLGGEKLFF
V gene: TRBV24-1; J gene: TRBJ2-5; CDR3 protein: CATSDFDSEETQYF
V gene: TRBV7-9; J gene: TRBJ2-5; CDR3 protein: CASSLGGEAQETQYF
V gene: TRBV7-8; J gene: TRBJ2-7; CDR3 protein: CASSSVGTSAPYF
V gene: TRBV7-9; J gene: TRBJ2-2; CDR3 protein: CASSPTAGGDTGELFF
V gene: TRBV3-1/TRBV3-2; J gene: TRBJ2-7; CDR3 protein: CASSQSLAGQQYF
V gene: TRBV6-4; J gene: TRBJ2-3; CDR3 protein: CASSDYAGRRTDTQYF
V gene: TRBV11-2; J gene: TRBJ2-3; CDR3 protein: CASSLVSGGVMDTQYF
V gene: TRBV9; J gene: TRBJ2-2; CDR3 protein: CASSARTSGRARSTGELFF
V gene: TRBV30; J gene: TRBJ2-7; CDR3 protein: CAWRGSGSSYEQYF
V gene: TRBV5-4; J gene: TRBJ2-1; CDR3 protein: CASKIREVNDEQFF
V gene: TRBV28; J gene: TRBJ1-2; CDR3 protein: CASTETGGVDYGYTF
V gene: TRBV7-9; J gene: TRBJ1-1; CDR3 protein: CASSLSGRDTEAFF
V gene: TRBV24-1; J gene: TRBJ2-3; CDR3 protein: CATSDSGLAGDTDTQYF
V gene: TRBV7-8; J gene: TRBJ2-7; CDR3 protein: CASSLSGGADGSYEQYF
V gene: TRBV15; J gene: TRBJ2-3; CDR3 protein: CATSRDSSTDTQYF
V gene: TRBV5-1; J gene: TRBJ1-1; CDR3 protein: CASLPGQMNTEAFF
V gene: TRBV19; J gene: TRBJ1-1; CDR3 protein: CASTRGMNTEAFF
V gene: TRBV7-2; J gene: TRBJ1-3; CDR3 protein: CASSQGPDISGNTIYF
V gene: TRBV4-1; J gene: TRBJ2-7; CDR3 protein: CASSQDRLAGREQYF
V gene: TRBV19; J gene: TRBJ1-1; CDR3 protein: CASSIFAGMNTEAFF
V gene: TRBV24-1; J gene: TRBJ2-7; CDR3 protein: CATSSDSLMPEQYF
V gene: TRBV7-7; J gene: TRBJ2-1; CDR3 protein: CASSFWTRGLAVLLSSYNEQFF
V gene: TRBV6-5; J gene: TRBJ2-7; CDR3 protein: CASSATESYEQYF
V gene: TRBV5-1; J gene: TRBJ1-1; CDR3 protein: CASSLVTGYMNTEAFF
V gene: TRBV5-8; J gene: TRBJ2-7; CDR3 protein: CASSLVRASPRVQYF
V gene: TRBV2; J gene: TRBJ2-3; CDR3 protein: CASNERHTDTQYF
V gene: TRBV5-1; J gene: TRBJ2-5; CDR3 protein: CASSIQGRAEETQYF
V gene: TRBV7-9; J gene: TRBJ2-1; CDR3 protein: CASSPSGGAYNEQFF
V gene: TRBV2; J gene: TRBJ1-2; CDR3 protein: CASSELTGIRDGYTF
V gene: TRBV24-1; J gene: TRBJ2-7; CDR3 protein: CATSDGGGGASYEQYF
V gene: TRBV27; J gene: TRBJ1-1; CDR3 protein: CASSSTALNTEAFF
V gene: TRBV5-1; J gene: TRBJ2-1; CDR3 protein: CASSLVFPRRQADEQFF